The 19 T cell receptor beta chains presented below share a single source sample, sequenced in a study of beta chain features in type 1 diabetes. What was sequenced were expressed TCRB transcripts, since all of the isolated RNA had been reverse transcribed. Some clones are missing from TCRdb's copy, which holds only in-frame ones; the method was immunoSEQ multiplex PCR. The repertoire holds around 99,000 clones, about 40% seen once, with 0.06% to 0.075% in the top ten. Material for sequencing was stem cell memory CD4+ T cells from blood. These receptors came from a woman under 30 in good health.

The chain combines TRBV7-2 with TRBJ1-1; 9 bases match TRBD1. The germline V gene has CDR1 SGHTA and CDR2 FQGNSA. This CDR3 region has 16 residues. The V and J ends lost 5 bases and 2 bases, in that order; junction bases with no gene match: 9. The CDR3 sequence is CASSPGTGMGNTEAFF. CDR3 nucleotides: TGTGCCAGCAGCCCCGGGACAGGGATGGGTAACACTGAAGCTTTCTTT.

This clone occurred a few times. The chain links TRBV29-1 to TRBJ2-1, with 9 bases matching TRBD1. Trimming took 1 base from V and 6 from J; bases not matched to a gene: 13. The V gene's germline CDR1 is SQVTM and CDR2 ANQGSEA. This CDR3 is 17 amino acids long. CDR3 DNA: TGCAGCGTTGAAGGGGGGATGGGACAGGGAATGTTCAATGAGCAGTTCTTC. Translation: CSVEGGMGQGMFNEQFF.

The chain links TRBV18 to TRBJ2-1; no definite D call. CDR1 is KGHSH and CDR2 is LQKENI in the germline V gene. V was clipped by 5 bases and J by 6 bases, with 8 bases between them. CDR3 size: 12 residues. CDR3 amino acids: CASSGRFNEQFF. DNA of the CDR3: TGTGCCAGCTCAGGTCGGTTCAATGAGCAGTTCTTC.

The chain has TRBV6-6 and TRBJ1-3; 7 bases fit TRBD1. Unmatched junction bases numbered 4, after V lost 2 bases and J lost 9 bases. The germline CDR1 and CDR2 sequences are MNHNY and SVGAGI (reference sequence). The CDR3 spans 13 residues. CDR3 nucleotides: TGTGCCAGCAGTTACGGGCAGGGGGGCACCATATATTTT. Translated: CASSYGQGGTIYF.

CDR3 sequence (DNA): TGTGCCACCAGCCGGGACTGGTATCAGCCCCAGCATTTT. Its translation is CATSRDWYQPQHF. This sequence joins TRBV27 and TRBJ1-5, with D perhaps TRBD1 (5 bases). The ends were cut back, 10 bases at V and 5 bases at J, with 15 bases in the middle. The CDR3 is 13 residues long. Germline CDR1 and CDR2: MNHEY and SMNVEV (reference sequence).

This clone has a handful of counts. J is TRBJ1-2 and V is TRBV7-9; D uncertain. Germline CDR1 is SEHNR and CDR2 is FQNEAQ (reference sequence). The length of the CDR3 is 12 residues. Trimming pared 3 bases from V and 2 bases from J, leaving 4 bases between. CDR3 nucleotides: TGTGCCAGCAGCTTCCCGAACTATGGCTACACCTTC. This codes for CASSFPNYGYTF.

In nucleotides, the CDR3 is TGTGCCAGCAGACAGACAGCAGGTACCACAGATACGCAGTATTTT. Translated: CASRQTAGTTDTQYF. The chain uses TRBV5-4 and TRBJ2-3; D may be TRBD1 (5 bases). The CDR3 contains 15 residues. Trimming cost V 5 bases and J 2 bases, with 15 bases left between them. Germline V lookup: CDR1 SGHNT, CDR2 YYREEE (reference sequence).

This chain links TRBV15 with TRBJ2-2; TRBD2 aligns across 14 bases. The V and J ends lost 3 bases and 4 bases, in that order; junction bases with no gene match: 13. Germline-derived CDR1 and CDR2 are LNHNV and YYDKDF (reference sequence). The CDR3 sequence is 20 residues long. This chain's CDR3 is CATSRDRPEGLAGVTGELFF. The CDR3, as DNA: TGTGCCACCAGCAGGGACCGGCCGGAGGGACTAGCGGGAGTCACCGGGGAGCTGTTTTTT.

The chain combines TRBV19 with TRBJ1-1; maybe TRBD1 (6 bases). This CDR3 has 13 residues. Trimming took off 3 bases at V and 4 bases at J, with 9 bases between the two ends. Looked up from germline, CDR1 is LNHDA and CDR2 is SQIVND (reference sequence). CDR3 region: CASSIARGTEAFF. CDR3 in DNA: TGTGCCAGTAGTATCGCCAGGGGCACTGAAGCTTTCTTT.

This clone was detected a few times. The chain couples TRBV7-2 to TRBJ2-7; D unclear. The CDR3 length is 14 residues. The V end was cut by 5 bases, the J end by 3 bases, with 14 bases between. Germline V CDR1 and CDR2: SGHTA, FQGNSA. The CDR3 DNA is TGTGCCAGCAGCCCCAGCGCGGCGCACTACGAGCAGTACTTC. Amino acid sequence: CASSPSAAHYEQYF.

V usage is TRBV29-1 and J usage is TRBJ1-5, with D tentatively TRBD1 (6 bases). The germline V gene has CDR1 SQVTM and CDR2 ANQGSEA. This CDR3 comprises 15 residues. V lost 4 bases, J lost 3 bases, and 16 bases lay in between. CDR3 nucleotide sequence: TGCAGCGTTGGACTGGCAGGGGATTTCAATCAGCCCCAGCATTTT. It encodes CSVGLAGDFNQPQHF.

The CDR3: CASSWGPWTEAFF. The CDR3 DNA follows: TGTGCCAGCAGTTGGGGGCCGTGGACTGAAGCTTTCTTT. The chain combines TRBV27 with TRBJ1-1, with D perhaps matching TRBD1 (6 bases). The CDR3 contains 13 residues. Trimming stripped 4 bases from V and 5 bases from J, with 11 bases between. Germline V gene data show CDR1 as MNHEY and CDR2 as SMNVEV (reference sequence).

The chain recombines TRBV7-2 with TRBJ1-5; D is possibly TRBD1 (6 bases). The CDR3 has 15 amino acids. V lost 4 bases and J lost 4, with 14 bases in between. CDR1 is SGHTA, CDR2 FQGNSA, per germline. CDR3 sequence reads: CASSSTGPPNQPQHF. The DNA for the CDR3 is TGTGCCAGCAGCTCCACAGGGCCCCCAAATCAGCCCCAGCATTTT. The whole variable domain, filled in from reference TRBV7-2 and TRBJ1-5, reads GAGVSQSPSNKVTEKGKDVELRCDPISGHTALYWYRQSLGQGLEFLIYFQGNSAPDKSGLPSDRFSAERTGGSVSTLTIQRTQQEDSAVYLCASSSTGPPNQPQHFGDGTRLSIL.

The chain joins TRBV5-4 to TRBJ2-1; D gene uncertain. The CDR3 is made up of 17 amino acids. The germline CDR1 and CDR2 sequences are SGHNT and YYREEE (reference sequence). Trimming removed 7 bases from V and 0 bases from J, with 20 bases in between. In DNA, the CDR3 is TGTGCCAGCCGGCCTCTTAGGCCCCACAGCTCCTACAATGAGCAGTTCTTC. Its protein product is CASRPLRPHSSYNEQFF. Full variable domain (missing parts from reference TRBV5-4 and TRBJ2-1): ETGVTQSPTHLIKTRGQQVTLRCSSQSGHNTVSWYQQALGQGPQFIFQYYREEENGRGNFPPRFSGLQFPNYSSELNVNALELDDSALYLCASRPLRPHSSYNEQFFGPGTRLTVL.

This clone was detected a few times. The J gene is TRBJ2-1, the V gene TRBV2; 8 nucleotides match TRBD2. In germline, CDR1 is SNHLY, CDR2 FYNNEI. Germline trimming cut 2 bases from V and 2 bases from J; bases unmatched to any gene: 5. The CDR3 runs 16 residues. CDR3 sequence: CASSEQGREAYNEQFF. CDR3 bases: TGTGCCAGCAGTGAACAGGGGCGGGAGGCCTACAATGAGCAGTTCTTC.

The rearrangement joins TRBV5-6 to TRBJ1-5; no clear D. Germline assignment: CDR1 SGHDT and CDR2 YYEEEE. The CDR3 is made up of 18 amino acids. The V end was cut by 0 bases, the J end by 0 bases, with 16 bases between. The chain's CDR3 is CASSLGARMIISNQPQHF. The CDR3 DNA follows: TGTGCCAGCAGCTTGGGGGCGAGAATGATAATTAGCAATCAGCCCCAGCATTTT.

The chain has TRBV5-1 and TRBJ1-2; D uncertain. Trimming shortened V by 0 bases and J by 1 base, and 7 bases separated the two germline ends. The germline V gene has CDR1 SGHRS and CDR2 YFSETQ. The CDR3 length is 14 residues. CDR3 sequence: CASSLERVNYGYTF. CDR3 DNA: TGCGCCAGCAGCTTGGAACGAGTTAACTATGGCTACACCTTC. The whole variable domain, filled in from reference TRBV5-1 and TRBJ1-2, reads KAGVTQTPRYLIKTRGQQVTLSCSPISGHRSVSWYQQTPGQGLQFLFEYFSETQRNKGNFPGRFSGRQFSNSRSEMNVSTLELGDSALYLCASSLERVNYGYTFGSGTRLTVV.

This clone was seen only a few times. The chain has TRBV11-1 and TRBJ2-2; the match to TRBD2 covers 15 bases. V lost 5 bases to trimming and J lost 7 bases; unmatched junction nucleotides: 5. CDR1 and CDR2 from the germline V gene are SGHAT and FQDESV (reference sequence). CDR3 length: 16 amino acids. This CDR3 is CASSRTSGRAYGELFF. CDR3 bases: TGTGCCAGCAGCCGGACTAGCGGGAGGGCTTACGGGGAGCTGTTTTTT.

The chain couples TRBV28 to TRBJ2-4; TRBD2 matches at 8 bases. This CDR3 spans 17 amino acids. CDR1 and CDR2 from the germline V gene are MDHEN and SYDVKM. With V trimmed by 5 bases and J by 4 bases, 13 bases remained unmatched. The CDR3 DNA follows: TGTGCCAGCAGTGGCGCCGAAGCGGGAGTCGGGAAAAACATTCAGTACTTC. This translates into CASSGAEAGVGKNIQYF. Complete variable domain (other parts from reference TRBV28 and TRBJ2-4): DVKVTQSSRYLVKRTGEKVFLECVQDMDHENMFWYRQDPGLGLRLIYFSYDVKMKEKGDIPEGYSVSREKKERFSLILESASTNQTSMYLCASSGAEAGVGKNIQYFGAGTRLSVL.